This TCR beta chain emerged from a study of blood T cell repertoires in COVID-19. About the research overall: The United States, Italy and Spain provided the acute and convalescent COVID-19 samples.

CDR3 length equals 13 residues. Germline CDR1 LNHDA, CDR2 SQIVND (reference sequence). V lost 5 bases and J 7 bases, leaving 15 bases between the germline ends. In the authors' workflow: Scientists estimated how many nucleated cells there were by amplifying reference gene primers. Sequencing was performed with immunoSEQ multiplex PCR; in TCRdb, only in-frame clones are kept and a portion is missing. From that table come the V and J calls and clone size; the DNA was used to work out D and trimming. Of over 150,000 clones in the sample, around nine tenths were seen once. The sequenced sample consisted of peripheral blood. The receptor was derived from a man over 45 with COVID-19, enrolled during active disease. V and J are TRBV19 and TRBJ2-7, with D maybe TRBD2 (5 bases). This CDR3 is CASSLAPRGEQYF. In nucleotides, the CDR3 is TGTGCCAGTAGTTTGGCCCCCCGAGGGGAGCAGTACTTC. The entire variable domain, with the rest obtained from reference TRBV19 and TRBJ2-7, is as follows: DGGITQSPKYLFRKEGQNVTLSCEQNLNHDAMYWYRQDPGQGLRLIYYSQIVNDFQKGDIAEGYSVSREKKESFPLTVTSAQKNPTAFYLCASSLAPRGEQYFGPGTRLTVT.